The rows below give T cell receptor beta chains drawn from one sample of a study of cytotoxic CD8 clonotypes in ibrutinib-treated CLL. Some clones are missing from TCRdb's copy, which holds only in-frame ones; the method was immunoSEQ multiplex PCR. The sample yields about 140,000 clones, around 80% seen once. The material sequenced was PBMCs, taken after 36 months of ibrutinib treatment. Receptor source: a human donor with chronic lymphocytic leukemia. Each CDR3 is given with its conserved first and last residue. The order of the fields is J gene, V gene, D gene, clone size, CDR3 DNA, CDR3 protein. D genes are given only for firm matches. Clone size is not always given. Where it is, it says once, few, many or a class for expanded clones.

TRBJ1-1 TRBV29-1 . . TGCAGCGTTCTCGGACAATCGGTTGAAGCTTTCTTT CSVLGQSVEAFF
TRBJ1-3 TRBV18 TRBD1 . TGTGCCAGCTCACCGACAGGGGTTTCAGGGAACACCATATATTTT CASSPTGVSGNTIYF
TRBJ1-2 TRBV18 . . TGTGCCAGCTCGCGTGAAACCGGGGATGGCTACACCTTC CASSRETGDGYTF
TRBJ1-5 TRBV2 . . TGTGCCAGCAGCCTAGGGAGAGGCAATCAGCCCCAGCATTTT CASSLGRGNQPQHF
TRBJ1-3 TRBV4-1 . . TGCGCCAGCAGCCCAGCCGGGACAAGCTCTGGAAACACCATATATTTT CASSPAGTSSGNTIYF
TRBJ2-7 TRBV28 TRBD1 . TGTGCCAGCAGTTCGGGACAGTCCTACGAGCAGTACTTC CASSSGQSYEQYF
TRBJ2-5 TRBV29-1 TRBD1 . TGCAGCGGCCTCGGGACAGGGCAAGAGACCCAGTACTTC CSGLGTGQETQYF
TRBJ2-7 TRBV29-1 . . TGCAGCGTGGCCTTTTTCGAGTCCGGCTACGAGCAGTACTTC CSVAFFESGYEQYF
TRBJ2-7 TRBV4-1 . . TGCGCCAGCAGCCAAGGTCAGGGCTCATCCTACGAGCAGTACTTC CASSQGQGSSYEQYF
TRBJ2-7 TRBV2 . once TGTGCCAGCAGCGAAAGGCGGCCAGCCTACGAGCAGTACTTC CASSERRPAYEQYF
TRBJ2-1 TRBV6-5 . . TGTGCCAGCAGTTACAGATCGATACTCACCGGGGGATCGCAGTTCTTC CASSYRSILTGGSQFF
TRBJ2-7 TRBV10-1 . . TGCGCCAGCAGTGAGCAGGTTTCCTACGAGCAGTACTTC CASSEQVSYEQYF
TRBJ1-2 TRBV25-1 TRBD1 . TGTGCCAGCAGTGAATGGGGGGACAGGAAATCGTCCACCTTC CASSEWGDRKSSTF
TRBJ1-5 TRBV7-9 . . TGTGCCAGCAGCTTACGACAGAATCAGCCCCAGCATTTT CASSLRQNQPQHF
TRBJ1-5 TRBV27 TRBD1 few TGTGCCAGCACCCCAGGACAGGGATTTAGCAATCAGCCCCAGCATTTT CASTPGQGFSNQPQHF
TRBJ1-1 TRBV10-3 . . TGTGCCATCAGTGGGGCAGACACTGAAGCTTTCTTT CAISGADTEAFF
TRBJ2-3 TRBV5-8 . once TGTGCCAGCAGCTTCGGAAAAACAAGCGGCACAGATACGCAGTATTTT CASSFGKTSGTDTQYF
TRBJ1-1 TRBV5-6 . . TGTGCCAGCAGTCAGGGACCTGAAGCTTTCTTT CASSQGPEAFF
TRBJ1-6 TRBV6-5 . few TGTGCCAGCAGTTACGGGCCTGGACAATCAGCCACCCCCCTCCACTTT CASSYGPGQSATPLHF
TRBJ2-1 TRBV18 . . TGTGCCAGCTCACCGGCCGAAACCCCCTACAATGAGCAGTTCTTC CASSPAETPYNEQFF
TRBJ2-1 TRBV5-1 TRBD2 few TGCGCCAGCAGCGCTAGCGGGAGACCCTCCTACAATGAGCAGTTCTTC CASSASGRPSYNEQFF
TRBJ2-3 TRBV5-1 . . TGCGCCAGCAGCACCAGCACAGATACGCAGTATTTT CASSTSTDTQYF
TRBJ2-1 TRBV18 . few TGTGCCAGCTCACGCACGGGTAATGAGCAGTTCTTC CASSRTGNEQFF
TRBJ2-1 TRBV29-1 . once TGCAGCGCTACAGGGCAGGCCAATGAGCAGTTCTTC CSATGQANEQFF